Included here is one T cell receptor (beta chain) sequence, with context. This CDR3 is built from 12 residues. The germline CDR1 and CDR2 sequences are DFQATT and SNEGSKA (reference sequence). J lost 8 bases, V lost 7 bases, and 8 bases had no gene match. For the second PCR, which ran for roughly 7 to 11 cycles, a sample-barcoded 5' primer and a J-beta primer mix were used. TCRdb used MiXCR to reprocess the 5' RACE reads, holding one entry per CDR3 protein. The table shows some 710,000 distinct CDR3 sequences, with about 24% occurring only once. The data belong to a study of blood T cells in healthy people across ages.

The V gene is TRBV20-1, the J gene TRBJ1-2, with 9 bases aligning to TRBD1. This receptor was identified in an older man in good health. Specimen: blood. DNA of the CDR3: TGCAGTGTTGGACAGGGGATGTTCGGCTACACCTTC. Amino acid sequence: CSVGQGMFGYTF.